The text below deals with one TCR beta chain. The CDR3 runs to 13 residues. The germline V gene has CDR1 SNHLY and CDR2 FYNNEI. With 7 bases removed from V and 10 bases from J, the gap between germline ends came to 19 bases. The study ran its PCR with 60 Vbeta and 13 Jbeta primers. Authors' methods: In a later analysis, 75 million to 95 million unique TCR beta chains included roughly 11 million shared by two or more donors. TCRdb's copy holds only in-frame clones and misses some; the assay was immunoSEQ multiplex PCR. That table gives V, J and clone size, and the DNA gave D and trimming. The sample lists about 210,000 clones, approximately 80% occurring once. This entry comes from a study of cytomegalovirus exposure and HLA in healthy donors.

The chain has TRBV2 and TRBJ1-1; weak D call: TRBD1 (5 bases). Sequenced material: PBMCs. This receptor was obtained from a woman aged 45-65 years in good health and CMV-seropositive. CDR3 nucleotide sequence: TGTGCCAGCACTCCGGGTCGGGGACTCGGAGCTTTCTTT. This sequence encodes CASTPGRGLGAFF.